This T cell receptor beta chain stems from a study of blood T cell repertoires in COVID-19. This CDR3 contains 18 residues. Germline V gene lookup returns CDR1 SGHTA and CDR2 FQGTGA. V shed 11 bases, J shed 5 bases, and the junction held 24 bases outside the gene matches. Repertoires were generated with immunoSEQ multiplex PCR, while TCRdb's copy carries only in-frame clones and drops some. The sample records 330,000 or so clones, around nine tenths being singletons. The material sequenced was peripheral blood. This rearrangement joins TRBV7-3 to TRBJ2-7, with 10 nucleotides matching TRBD1. This receptor was identified in a woman between 55 and 75 years old with COVID-19, enrolled during active disease. As DNA, the CDR3 is TGTGCCGGCGACAGGATGTGGGTTGGACAGGGGGACTGCCACGAGCAGTACTTC. The encoded protein is CAGDRMWVGQGDCHEQYF.